Listed here are 21 T cell receptor beta chains from one sample, sequenced in a study of blood T cell repertoires in COVID-19. Data came from immunoSEQ multiplex PCR; TCRdb stores just in-frame clones and leaves some out. The table shows about 220,000 clones, with approximately 80% occurring only once. The sequenced material came from peripheral blood. All receptors come from a human donor in a cohort sampled during active COVID-19.

This chain joins TRBV11-2 and TRBJ1-6; a weak D match, TRBD1 (5 bases). CDR1 SGHAT and CDR2 FQNNGV come from the germline V gene. The CDR3 is 15 residues long. Trimming removed 5 bases at V and 9 bases at J, with 17 bases between. As DNA, the CDR3 is TGTGCCAGCAGCCCAGTGGGGGGGGATACTTCACCCCTCCACTTT. Protein sequence: CASSPVGGDTSPLHF.

The rearrangement links TRBV7-2 to TRBJ1-2, with D possibly TRBD1 on 5 matching bases. Germline values: CDR1 SGHTA, CDR2 FQGNSA. V was shortened by 1 base and J by 2 bases, with 11 bases between the two germline ends. The CDR3 length is 15 residues. This chain's CDR3 is CASSLDRAGNYGYTF. The CDR3 region has the DNA TGTGCCAGCAGCTTAGATAGGGCAGGGAACTATGGCTACACCTTC.

This chain connects TRBV7-2 to TRBJ2-3; 13 bases line up with TRBD2. This CDR3 has 16 residues. J gave up 2 bases and V 5 bases, and 4 bases lay outside the gene matches. Germline values: CDR1 SGHTA, CDR2 FQGNSA. The CDR3 nucleotides read TGTGCCAGCAGCCTAACTAGCGGGGGGGTCACAGATACGCAGTATTTT. Protein product: CASSLTSGGVTDTQYF.

This chain links TRBV2 with TRBJ2-3, with TRBD1 matching 9 bases. The CDR3 loop spans 15 amino acids. The V gene's germline CDR1 is SNHLY and CDR2 FYNNEI. The V and J ends lost 6 bases and 4 bases, in that order; junction bases with no gene match: 8. Written as DNA, the CDR3 is TGTGCCAGCAGGAAACGGGGACAGGGATCAGATACGCAGTATTTT. Its protein product is CASRKRGQGSDTQYF.

This clone was recorded only once. V gene TRBV3-1 (or the pseudogene TRBV3-2) combines with J gene TRBJ2-6, with no clear D. Trimming removed 0 bases at V and 0 bases at J, with 15 bases between. CDR3 size: 19 residues. CDR1 is LGHDT, CDR2 YNNKEL, per germline (reference sequence). CDR3 sequence: CASSQERVRLSSGANVLTF. CDR3 nucleotide sequence: TGTGCCAGCAGCCAAGAAAGAGTCCGGTTAAGCTCTGGGGCCAACGTCCTGACTTTC.

This chain joins TRBV4-1 and TRBJ2-5; 10 bases agree with TRBD1. Germline V gene sequence: CDR1 MGHRA, CDR2 YSYEKL. The trim removed 3 bases at V and 5 bases at J, leaving 12 bases unmatched. There are 17 residues in the CDR3. The CDR3 sequence is CASSQDLGQGRSETQYF. CDR3 bases: TGCGCCAGCAGCCAGGACCTGGGACAGGGGAGGTCGGAGACCCAGTACTTC.

In its sample, this clone was seen once. The chain combines TRBV5-1 with TRBJ1-6, with TRBD1 matching 10 bases. There are 18 residues in the CDR3. V shed 2 bases, J shed 8 bases, and the junction held 13 bases outside the gene matches. Germline CDR1 reads SGHRS; CDR2 reads YFSETQ. CDR3 coding DNA: TGCGCCAGCAGCTTTTTGAGACAGGGGGCGGGATTGGATTCACCCCTCCACTTT. Amino acids: CASSFLRQGAGLDSPLHF.

This chain joins TRBV15 and TRBJ1-4; D unresolved. V was cut by 1 base and J by 4 bases, with 13 bases left in between. In germline, CDR1 is LNHNV, CDR2 YYDKDF (reference sequence). The CDR3 extends over 16 amino acids. The chain's CDR3 is CATSRGVGGINEKLFF. In DNA form, the CDR3 reads TGTGCCACCAGCAGAGGGGTTGGCGGTATTAATGAAAAACTGTTTTTT.

The DNA for the CDR3 is TGTGCCAGCAGTTACCCCCATTGGGGAGGGGAAAAGCAGTATTTT. It encodes CASSYPHWGGEKQYF. The chain joins TRBV6-2 or TRBV6-3 to TRBJ2-3; 7 bases match TRBD2. Per germline, CDR1 MNHEY and CDR2 SVGEGT. V shed 2 bases and J 11 bases; nucleotides not matched to a gene: 13. The CDR3 is made up of 15 amino acids.

This clone was seen a single time. V and J are TRBV5-4 and TRBJ1-3, with 9 bases that match TRBD1. Looked up from germline, CDR1 is SGHNT and CDR2 is YYREEE (reference sequence). V lost 6 bases, J lost 7 bases, and 5 bases stayed unmatched. The CDR3 covers 13 residues. CDR3 DNA: TGTGCCAGCAACTTACAGGGGGCGAACACCATATATTTT. Protein product: CASNLQGANTIYF.

This clone was seen a handful of times. The gene calls are TRBV4-3 and TRBJ1-3; D is unresolved. Germline CDR1 and CDR2: LGHNA and YSLEER. This CDR3 is 16 amino acids long. V was pared by 0 bases and J by 0 bases, with 9 bases between. The CDR3 DNA follows: TGCGCCAGCAGCCAAGATAGCCGGGACTCTGGAAACACCATATATTTT. Residues: CASSQDSRDSGNTIYF.

The rearrangement joins TRBV9 to TRBJ1-2, with a tentative D call TRBD1 (6 bases). Trimming removed 4 bases from V and 12 bases from J, with 10 bases in between. Per germline, CDR1 SGDLS and CDR2 YYNGEE. This CDR3 region has 10 residues. The CDR3 DNA reads TGTGCCAGCAGCCGACAGGTCGACACCTTC. Residues: CASSRQVDTF.

V gene TRBV10-2 combines with J gene TRBJ2-3; 10 positions match TRBD2. CDR1 WSHSY and CDR2 SAAADI come from the germline V gene. Losses at the gene ends were 0 bases for V and 5 bases for J; bases not matched to a gene: 5. This CDR3 comprises 16 residues. The CDR3 nucleotides read TGCGCCAGCAGTGAGTCGAGCGGGGGGGCGGTAGATACGCAGTATTTT. The encoded protein is CASSESSGGAVDTQYF.

This chain connects TRBV5-1 to TRBJ2-1; perhaps TRBD2 as D (6 bases). The CDR3 runs 14 residues. Trimming took 3 bases from V and 6 from J, leaving 13 bases between them. Looked up from germline, CDR1 is SGHRS and CDR2 is YFSETQ. The CDR3 DNA reads as TGCGCCAGCAGCTCGCTGGTGGGGGGCAATGAGCAGTTCTTC. Translating gives CASSSLVGGNEQFF.

This clone was recorded once. This chain connects TRBV5-6 to TRBJ2-7; a weak D match, TRBD1 (5 bases). The germline CDR1 and CDR2 sequences are SGHDT and YYEEEE. This CDR3 region has 15 residues. Deletions cut 1 base from V and 2 bases from J, with 13 bases between. The CDR3 sequence is CASSLMTERPYEQYF. For the CDR3, the DNA is TGTGCCAGCAGCTTGATGACAGAACGCCCCTACGAGCAGTACTTC.

The rearrangement joins TRBV10-3 to TRBJ1-5; 10 bases agree with TRBD1. The V segment lost 4 bases and the J segment 2 bases; nucleotides outside the gene matches: 2. This CDR3 region has 15 residues. The germline CDR1 and CDR2 sequences are ENHRY and SYGVKD. The CDR3 region is CAISAGTGGNQPQHF. CDR3 nucleotide sequence: TGTGCCATCAGTGCCGGGACAGGGGGCAATCAGCCCCAGCATTTT.

DNA of the CDR3: TGTGCCAGCAGCTTGTTTCTAGCGGGAGATAATGAGCAGTTCTTC. Encoded protein: CASSLFLAGDNEQFF. The chain is built from TRBV5-6 and TRBJ2-1; 10 bases line up with TRBD2. The CDR3 consists of 15 residues. V was pared by 1 base and J by 7 bases, with 5 bases of the junction left unmatched. Germline CDR1 is SGHDT and CDR2 is YYEEEE.

This chain connects TRBV15 to TRBJ1-5; D is uncertain. The germline CDR1 and CDR2 sequences are LNHNV and YYDKDF (reference sequence). V lost 0 bases, J lost 2 bases, and 5 bases lay in between. The CDR3 is 14 amino acids. DNA of the CDR3: TGTGCCACCAGCAGAGAAAGCCGCAATCAGCCCCAGCATTTT. Amino acids: CATSRESRNQPQHF.

In DNA, the CDR3 is TGTGCCATCAGCCTCGGGACAGGGGTCGGGGAAAAACTGTTTTTT. Its translation: CAISLGTGVGEKLFF. The gene calls are TRBV10-3 and TRBJ1-4; 10 nucleotides align to TRBD1. V was clipped by 6 bases and J by 8 bases; unmatched bases: 9. The germline CDR1 and CDR2 sequences are ENHRY and SYGVKD. This CDR3 spans 15 amino acids.

This sequence joins TRBV5-4 and TRBJ1-4, with TRBD1 as a possible D gene (5 bases). V lost 6 bases and J lost 0, with 12 bases in between. Germline CDR1 SGHNT, CDR2 YYREEE (reference sequence). The CDR3 contains 15 residues. CDR3 coding DNA: TGTGCCAGCACGAAGCGGGGCGCAACTAATGAAAAACTGTTTTTT. Its protein product is CASTKRGATNEKLFF.

The V call is TRBV11-2, the J call TRBJ1-4; maybe TRBD1 (5 bases). This CDR3 is built from 15 residues. V shed 6 bases and J shed 4 bases, with 15 bases lying between them. CDR1 is SGHAT, CDR2 FQNNGV, per germline. The CDR3 coding sequence is TGTGCCAGCAGTTCCGCAGGGTTGAGTAATGAAAAACTGTTTTTT. Translated: CASSSAGLSNEKLFF.